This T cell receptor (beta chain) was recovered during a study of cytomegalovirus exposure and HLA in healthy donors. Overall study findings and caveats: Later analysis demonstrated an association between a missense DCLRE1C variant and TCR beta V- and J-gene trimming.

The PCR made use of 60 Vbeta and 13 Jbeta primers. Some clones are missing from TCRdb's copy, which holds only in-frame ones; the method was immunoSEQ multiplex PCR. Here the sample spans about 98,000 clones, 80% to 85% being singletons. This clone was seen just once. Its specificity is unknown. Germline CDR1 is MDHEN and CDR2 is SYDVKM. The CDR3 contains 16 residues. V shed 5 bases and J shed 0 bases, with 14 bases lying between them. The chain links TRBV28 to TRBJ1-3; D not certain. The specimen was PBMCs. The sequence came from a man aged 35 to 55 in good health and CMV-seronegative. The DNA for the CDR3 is TGTGCCAGCAGTCCCTTGAAGTTCAGCTCTGGAAACACCATATATTTT. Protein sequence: CASSPLKFSSGNTIYF.